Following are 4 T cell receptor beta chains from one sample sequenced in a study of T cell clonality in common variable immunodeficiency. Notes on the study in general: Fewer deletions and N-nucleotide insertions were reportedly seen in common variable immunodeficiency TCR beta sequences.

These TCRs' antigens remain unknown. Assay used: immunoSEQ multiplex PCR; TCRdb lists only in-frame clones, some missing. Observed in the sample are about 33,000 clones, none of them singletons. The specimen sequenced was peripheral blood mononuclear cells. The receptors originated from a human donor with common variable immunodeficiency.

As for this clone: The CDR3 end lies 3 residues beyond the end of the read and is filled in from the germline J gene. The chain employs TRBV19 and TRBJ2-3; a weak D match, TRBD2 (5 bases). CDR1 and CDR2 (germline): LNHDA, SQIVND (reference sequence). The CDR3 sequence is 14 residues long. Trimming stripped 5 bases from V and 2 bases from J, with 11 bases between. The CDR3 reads CASSVGLLTDTQYF. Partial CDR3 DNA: TGTGCCAGTAGTGTTGGACTTCTCACAGATACG.

CDR3 protein: CASSLGVGEAEAFF. The covered CDR3 bases are TGTGCCAGCAGCTTAGGGGTAGGGGAGGCCGAA. The V call is TRBV7-2, the J call TRBJ1-1, with D tentatively TRBD1 (5 bases). Read sequence stops 3 residues before the CDR3 end, and the germline J gene provides the missing end. Per the germline V gene, CDR1 is SGHTA and CDR2 is FQGNSA. CDR3 length: 14 amino acids.

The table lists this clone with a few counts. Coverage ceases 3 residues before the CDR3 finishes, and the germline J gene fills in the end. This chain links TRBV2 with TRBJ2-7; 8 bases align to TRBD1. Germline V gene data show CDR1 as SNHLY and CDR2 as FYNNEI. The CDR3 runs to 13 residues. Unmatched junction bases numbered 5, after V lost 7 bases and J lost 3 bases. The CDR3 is CASTRDRSYEQYF. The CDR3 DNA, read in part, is TGTGCCAGCACCCGGGACAGGAGCTACGAG.

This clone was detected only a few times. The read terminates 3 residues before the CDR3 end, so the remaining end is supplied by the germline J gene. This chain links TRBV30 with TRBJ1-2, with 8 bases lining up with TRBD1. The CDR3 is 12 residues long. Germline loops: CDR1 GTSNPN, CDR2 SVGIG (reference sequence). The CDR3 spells CAWNSGTGGYTF. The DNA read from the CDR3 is TGTGCCTGGAACTCCGGGACAGGCGGC. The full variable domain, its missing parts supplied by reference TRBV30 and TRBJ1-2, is SQTIHQWPATLVQPVGSPLSLECTVEGTSNPNLYWYRQAAGRGLQLLFYSVGIGQISSEVPQNLSASRPQDRQFILSSKKLLLSDSGFYLCAWNSGTGGYTFGSGTRLTVV.